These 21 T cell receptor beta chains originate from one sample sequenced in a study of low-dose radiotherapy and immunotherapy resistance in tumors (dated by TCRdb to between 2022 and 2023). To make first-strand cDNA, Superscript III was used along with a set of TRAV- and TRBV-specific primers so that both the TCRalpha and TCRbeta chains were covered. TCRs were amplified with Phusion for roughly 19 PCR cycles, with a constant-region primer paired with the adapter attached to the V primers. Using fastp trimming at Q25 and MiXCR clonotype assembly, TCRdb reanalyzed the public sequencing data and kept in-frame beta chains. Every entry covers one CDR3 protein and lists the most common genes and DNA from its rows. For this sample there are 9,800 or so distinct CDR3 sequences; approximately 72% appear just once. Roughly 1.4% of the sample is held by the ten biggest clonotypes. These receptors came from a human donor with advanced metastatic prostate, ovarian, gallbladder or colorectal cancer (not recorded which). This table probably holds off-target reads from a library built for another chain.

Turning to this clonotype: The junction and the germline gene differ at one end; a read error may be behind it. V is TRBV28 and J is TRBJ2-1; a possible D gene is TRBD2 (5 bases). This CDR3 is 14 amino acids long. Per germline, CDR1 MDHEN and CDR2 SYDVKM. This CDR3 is CASSLSPKAWGVTF. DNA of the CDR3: TGTGCCAGCAGTTTATCTCCCAAAGCGTGGGGAGTCACCTTC.

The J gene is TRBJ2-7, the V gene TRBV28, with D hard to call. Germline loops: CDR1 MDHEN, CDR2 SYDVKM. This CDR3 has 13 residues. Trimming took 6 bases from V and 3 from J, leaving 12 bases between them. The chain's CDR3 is CASSKGMGYEQYF. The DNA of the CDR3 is TGTGCCAGCAGCAAAGGAATGGGCTACGAGCAGTACTTC.

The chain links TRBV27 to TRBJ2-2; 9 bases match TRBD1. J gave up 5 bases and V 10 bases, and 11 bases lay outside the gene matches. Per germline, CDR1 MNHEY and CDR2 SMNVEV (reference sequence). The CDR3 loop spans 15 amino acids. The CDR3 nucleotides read TGTGCCACCTCGACCGGGACAGGGAGGACCGGGGAGCTGTTTTTT. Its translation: CATSTGTGRTGELFF.

CDR3 nucleotide sequence: TGCAGTGCTGCGCGTCTACCCGGCCTAGCGGAAGAGACCCAGTACTTC. Protein product: CSAARLPGLAEETQYF. This chain uses TRBV20-1 with TRBJ2-5; 7 nucleotides agree with TRBD2. This CDR3 has 16 residues. CDR1 and CDR2 (germline): DFQATT, SNEGSKA (reference sequence). With V trimmed by 5 bases and J by 3 bases, 15 bases remained unmatched.

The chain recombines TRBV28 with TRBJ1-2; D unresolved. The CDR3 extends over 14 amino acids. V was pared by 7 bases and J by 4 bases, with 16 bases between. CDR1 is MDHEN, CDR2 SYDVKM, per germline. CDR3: CASTPSDRGYGYTF. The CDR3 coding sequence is TGTGCCAGCACCCCTAGTGATAGAGGCTATGGCTACACCTTC.

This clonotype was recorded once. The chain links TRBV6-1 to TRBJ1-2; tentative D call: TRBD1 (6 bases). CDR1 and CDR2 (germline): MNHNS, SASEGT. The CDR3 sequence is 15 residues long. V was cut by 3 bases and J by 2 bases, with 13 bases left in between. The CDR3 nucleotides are TGTGCCAGCAGTGACAGGGGTCGGACCAACTATGGCTACACCTTC. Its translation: CASSDRGRTNYGYTF.

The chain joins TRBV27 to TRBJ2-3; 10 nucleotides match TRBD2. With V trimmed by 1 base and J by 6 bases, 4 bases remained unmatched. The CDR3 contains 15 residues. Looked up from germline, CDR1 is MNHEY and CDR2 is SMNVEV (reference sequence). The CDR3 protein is CASSLFSGRDDTQYF. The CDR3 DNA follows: TGTGCCAGCAGTTTATTCAGCGGGAGGGATGATACGCAGTATTTT.

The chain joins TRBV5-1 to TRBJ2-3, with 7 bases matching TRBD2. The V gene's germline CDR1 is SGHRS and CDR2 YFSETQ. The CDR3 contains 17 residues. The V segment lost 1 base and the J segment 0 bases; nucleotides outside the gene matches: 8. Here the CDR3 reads CASSLWASGRSTDTQYF. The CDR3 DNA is TGCGCCAGCAGCTTGTGGGCTAGCGGAAGGAGCACAGATACGCAGTATTTT.

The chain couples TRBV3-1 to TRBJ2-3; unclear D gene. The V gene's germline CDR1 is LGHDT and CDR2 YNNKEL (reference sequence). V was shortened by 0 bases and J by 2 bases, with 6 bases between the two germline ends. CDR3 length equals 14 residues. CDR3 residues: CASSQERYTDTQYF. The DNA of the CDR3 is TGTGCCAGCAGCCAAGAACGGTACACAGATACGCAGTATTTT.

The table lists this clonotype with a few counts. In DNA form, the CDR3 reads TGTGCCACCTTACGGGGGCGGGAGAACACCGGGGAGCTGTTTTTT. Encoded protein: CATLRGRENTGELFF. The chain carries TRBV10-3 and TRBJ2-2; D assignment may be TRBD1 or TRBD2 (6 bases each). The CDR3 has 15 residues. V was clipped by 10 bases and J by 1 base, with 16 bases between them. The germline CDR1 and CDR2 sequences are ENHRY and SYGVKD.

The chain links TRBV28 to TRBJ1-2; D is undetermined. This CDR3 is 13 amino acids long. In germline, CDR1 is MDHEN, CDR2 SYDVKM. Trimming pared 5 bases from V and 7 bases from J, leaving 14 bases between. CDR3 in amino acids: CASSPAPGGGYTF. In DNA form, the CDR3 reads TGTGCCAGCAGTCCGGCCCCCGGCGGTGGCTACACCTTC.

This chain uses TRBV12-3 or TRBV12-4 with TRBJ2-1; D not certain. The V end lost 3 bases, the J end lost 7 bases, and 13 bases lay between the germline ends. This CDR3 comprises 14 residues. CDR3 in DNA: TGTGCCAGCAGTTTGCTCTGGATTCATAATGAGCAGTTCTTC. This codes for CASSLLWIHNEQFF.

CDR3 sequence: CASSLGVQREGYTF. Written as DNA, the CDR3 is TGTGCCAGCAGTTTAGGGGTACAGCGAGAAGGCTACACCTTC. The chain recombines TRBV12-3 or TRBV12-4 with TRBJ1-2; D ambiguous. V lost 1 base and J 8 bases, leaving 14 bases between the germline ends. The CDR3 has 14 amino acids.

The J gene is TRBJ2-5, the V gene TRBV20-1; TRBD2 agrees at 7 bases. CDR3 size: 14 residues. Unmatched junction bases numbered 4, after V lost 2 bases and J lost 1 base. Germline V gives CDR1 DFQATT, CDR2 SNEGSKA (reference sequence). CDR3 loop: CSARTGTIQETQYF. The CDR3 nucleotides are TGCAGTGCTAGAACCGGGACTATCCAAGAGACCCAGTACTTC.

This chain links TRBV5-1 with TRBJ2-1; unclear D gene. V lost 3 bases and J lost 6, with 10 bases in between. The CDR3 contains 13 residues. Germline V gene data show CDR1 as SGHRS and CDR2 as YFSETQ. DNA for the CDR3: TGCGCCAGCAGCTCTTCGGGTATCAATGAGCAGTTCTTC. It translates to CASSSSGINEQFF.

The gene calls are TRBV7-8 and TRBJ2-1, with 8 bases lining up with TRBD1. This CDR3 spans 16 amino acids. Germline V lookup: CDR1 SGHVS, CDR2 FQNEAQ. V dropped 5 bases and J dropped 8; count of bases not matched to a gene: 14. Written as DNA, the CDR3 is TGTGCCAGCAGCCCATTCTATGAGGGGACAGGACATGAGCAGTTCTTC. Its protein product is CASSPFYEGTGHEQFF.

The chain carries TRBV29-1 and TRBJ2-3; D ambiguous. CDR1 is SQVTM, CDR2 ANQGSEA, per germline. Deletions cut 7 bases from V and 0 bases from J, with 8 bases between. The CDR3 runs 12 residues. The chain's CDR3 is CSAAPSTDTQYF. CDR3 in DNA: TGCAGCGCCGCCCCTAGCACAGATACGCAGTATTTT.

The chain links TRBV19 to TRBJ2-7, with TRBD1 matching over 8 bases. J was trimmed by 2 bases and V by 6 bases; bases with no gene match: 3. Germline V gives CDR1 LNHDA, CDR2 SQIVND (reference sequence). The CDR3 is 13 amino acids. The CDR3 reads CASRRTGTYEQYF. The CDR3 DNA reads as TGTGCCAGTAGAAGGACAGGGACCTACGAGCAGTACTTC.

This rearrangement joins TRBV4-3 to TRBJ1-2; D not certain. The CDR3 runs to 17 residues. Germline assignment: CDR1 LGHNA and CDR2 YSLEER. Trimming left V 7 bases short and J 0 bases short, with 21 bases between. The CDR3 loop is CASNPVLTAPPNYGYTF. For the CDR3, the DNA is TGCGCCAGCAACCCCGTACTCACAGCTCCACCTAACTATGGCTACACCTTC.

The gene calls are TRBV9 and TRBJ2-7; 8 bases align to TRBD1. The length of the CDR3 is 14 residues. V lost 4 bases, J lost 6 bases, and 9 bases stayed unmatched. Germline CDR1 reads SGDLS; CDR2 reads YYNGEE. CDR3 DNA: TGTGCCAGCAGCTCCGGACAGGGTCGGATCGAGCAGTACTTC. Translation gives CASSSGQGRIEQYF. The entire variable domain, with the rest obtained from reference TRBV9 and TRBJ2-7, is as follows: DSGVTQTPKHLITATGQRVTLRCSPRSGDLSVYWYQQSLDQGLQFLIQYYNGEERAKGNILERFSAQQFPDLHSELNLSSLELGDSALYFCASSSGQGRIEQYFGPGTRLTVT.

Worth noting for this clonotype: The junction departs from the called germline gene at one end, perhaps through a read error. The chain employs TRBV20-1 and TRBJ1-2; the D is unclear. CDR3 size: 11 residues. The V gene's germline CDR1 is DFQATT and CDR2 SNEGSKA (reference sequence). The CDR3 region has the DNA TGCAGTGCTAGAGATGTAGGCAGGCAGGACTTC. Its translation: CSARDVGRQDF.